This T cell receptor beta chain derives from a study of control samples from healthy donors and cancer patients. Sequenced by immunoSEQ multiplex PCR; TCRdb stores in-frame clones only, minus some. Among approximately 76,000 clones, roughly 82% were seen once, and the ten largest hold 11%. Trimming took off 5 bases at V and 8 bases at J, with 12 bases between the two ends. Germline CDR1 reads MNHEY; CDR2 reads SVGAGI. The CDR3 has 12 residues. The sequenced sample consisted of PBMCs. The V and J genes are TRBV6-5 and TRBJ1-2, with D perhaps TRBD1 (5 bases). The receptor was derived from a man aged 60-69 years with head and neck cancer. CDR3 DNA sequence: TGTGCCAGCAGTACCCCAGGGAAGGGCTACACCTTC. It yields the protein CASSTPGKGYTF.